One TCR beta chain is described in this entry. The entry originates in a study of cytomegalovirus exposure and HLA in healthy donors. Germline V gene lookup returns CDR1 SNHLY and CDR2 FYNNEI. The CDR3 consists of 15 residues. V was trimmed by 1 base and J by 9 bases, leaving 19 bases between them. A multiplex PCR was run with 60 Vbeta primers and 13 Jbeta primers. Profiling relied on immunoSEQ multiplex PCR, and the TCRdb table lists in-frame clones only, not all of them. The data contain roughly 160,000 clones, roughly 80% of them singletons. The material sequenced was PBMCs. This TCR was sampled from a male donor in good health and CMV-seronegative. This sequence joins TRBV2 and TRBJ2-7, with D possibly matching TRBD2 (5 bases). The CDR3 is CASSEGASSLDRQYF. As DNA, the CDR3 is TGTGCCAGCAGTGAAGGGGCGTCTAGCCTTGACCGGCAGTACTTC.